This TCR beta chain was sequenced for a study of blood T cell repertoires in COVID-19. TCRdb's copy holds only in-frame clones and misses some; the assay was immunoSEQ multiplex PCR. The table shows about 440,000 clones, with nearly 90% occurring only once. CDR1 is LNHDA, CDR2 SQIVND, per germline (reference sequence). The CDR3 runs to 13 residues. V was pared by 9 bases and J by 2 bases, with 11 bases between. This receptor was obtained from a woman younger than 35 with acute COVID-19. The chain carries TRBV19 and TRBJ1-5; unclear D gene. The sequencing sample was made of PBMCs or T cells enriched from blood (not recorded which). CDR3 sequence (DNA): TGTGCCAGCACCGGTATCGGCAATCAGCCCCAGCATTTT. Amino acid sequence: CASTGIGNQPQHF.